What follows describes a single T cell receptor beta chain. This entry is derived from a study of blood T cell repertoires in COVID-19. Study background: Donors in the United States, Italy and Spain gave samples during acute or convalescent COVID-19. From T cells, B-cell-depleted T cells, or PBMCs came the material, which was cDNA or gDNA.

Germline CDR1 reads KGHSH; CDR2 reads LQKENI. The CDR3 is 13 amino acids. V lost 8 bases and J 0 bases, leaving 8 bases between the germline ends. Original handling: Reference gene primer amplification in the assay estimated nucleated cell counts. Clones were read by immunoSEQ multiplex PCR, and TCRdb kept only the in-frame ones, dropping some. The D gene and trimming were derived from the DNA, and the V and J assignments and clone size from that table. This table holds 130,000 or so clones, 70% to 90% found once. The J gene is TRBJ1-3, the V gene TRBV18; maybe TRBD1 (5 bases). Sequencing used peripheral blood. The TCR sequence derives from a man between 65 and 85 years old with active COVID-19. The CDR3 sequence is CASTTASGNTIYF. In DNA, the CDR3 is TGTGCCAGCACGACAGCCTCTGGAAACACCATATATTTT.